Listed below are T cell receptor beta chains from one sample, sequenced in a study of blood T cells in healthy people across ages. One entry per CDR3 protein, called by TCRdb with MiXCR from the 5' RACE reads. The table includes approximately 880,000 distinct CDR3 sequences, around 46% detected once. Specimen: blood. These receptors were collected from a man aged 25-45 years in good health. The CDR3 runs from the conserved cysteine through the conserved F or W. The D gene is left open where the match is weak. The size field is filled for only some rows; it gives once, few, many or a size class.

v_call	j_call	clone_size	d_call	cdr3_nt	cdr3_aa
TRBV11-3	TRBJ2-7	NA	NA	TGTGCCAGCAGCTCTGTCTTCGGGTCCCACTCCTACGAGCAGTACTTC	CASSSVFGSHSYEQYF
TRBV20-1	TRBJ2-7	NA	TRBD2	TGCAGTGCCTCTGAAGCGGGGAGGTCCTACGAGCAGTACTTC	CSASEAGRSYEQYF
TRBV7-3	TRBJ2-1	many	NA	TGTGCCAGCAGCTTAACAGTAAGCTCCTACAATGAGCAGTTCTTC	CASSLTVSSYNEQFF
TRBV25-1	TRBJ2-7	few	TRBD1	TGTGCCAGCAGTGAAAGGGGGACAGGGAGGCAGTACTTC	CASSERGTGRQYF
TRBV7-9	TRBJ2-1	NA	NA	TGTGCCAGCAGCTTAGTCCTCGGGGATTACAATGAGCAGTTCTTC	CASSLVLGDYNEQFF
TRBV4-1	TRBJ1-4	NA	NA	TGCGCCAGCAGCCAAGATCCGGGGGTGTCGAATGAAAAACTGTTTTTT	CASSQDPGVSNEKLFF
TRBV20-1	TRBJ2-5	few	NA	TGCAGTGCTAGAGACCCGATGGGCAGCCAAGAGACCCAGTACTTC	CSARDPMGSQETQYF
TRBV4-2	TRBJ1-1	NA	NA	TGTGCCAGCAGCCAAGAGCCCACCATGAACACTGAAGCTTTCTTT	CASSQEPTMNTEAFF
TRBV29-1	TRBJ2-7	NA	NA	TGCAGCGTTGAAAAGCTCTCAGGAGCCTACAATGAGCAGTACTTC	CSVEKLSGAYNEQYF
TRBV9	TRBJ2-1	NA	TRBD1	TGTGCCAGCAGCGTACGACAGGGGATAAATGAGCAGTTCTTC	CASSVRQGINEQFF
TRBV3-1	TRBJ1-6	many	NA	TGTGCCAGCAGCCAAGAGGGTATTCAGAATTCACCCCTCCACTTT	CASSQEGIQNSPLHF
TRBV29-1	TRBJ1-5	many	TRBD1	TGCAGCGCCACGACAGGGGATAGCAATCAGCCCCAGCATTTT	CSATTGDSNQPQHF
TRBV6-5	TRBJ1-2	NA	NA	TGTGCCAGCACCGCGGTCAGGGGTGGCTACACCTTC	CASTAVRGGYTF
TRBV15	TRBJ2-3	NA	NA	TGTGCCACCAGCAGAGAGGGGGTTCCAGATACGCAGTATTTT	CATSREGVPDTQYF
TRBV4-3	TRBJ2-7	few	NA	TGCGCCAGCAGCCAAGAGACAGAATACTCCTACGAGCAGTACTTC	CASSQETEYSYEQYF
TRBV28	TRBJ1-2	NA	TRBD1	TGTGCCACCAAGACCCAGGGGGCGACTGGCTATGGCTACACCTTC	CATKTQGATGYGYTF
TRBV9	TRBJ2-2	NA	TRBD1	TGTGCCAGCAGCGCCGGGACAGGAAGAGTCGGGGAGCTGTTTTTT	CASSAGTGRVGELFF
TRBV7-9	TRBJ2-7	NA	NA	TGTGCCAGCAGCTTAGTATCCCGCGAGCAGTACTTC	CASSLVSREQYF
TRBV6-6	TRBJ2-7	few	NA	TGTGCCAGCAGCCCGTCCGGGGCCCAGTACTTC	CASSPSGAQYF
TRBV10-3	TRBJ1-2	few	TRBD1	TGTGCCATCAGTGAGTCGACAGGGAACCCCTATGGCTACACCTTC	CAISESTGNPYGYTF
TRBV7-9	TRBJ1-4	NA	NA	TGTGCCAGCAGCTCATGGACAGCTAGAAATGAAAAACTGTTTTTT	CASSSWTARNEKLFF
TRBV6-5	TRBJ1-2	many	NA	TGTGCCAGCAGTACCGACGGGCAGGGCTATGGCTACACCTTC	CASSTDGQGYGYTF
TRBV3-1	TRBJ2-7	NA	NA	TGTGCCAGCAGCCAACCTTTTGGGCGCTACGAGCAGTACTTC	CASSQPFGRYEQYF
TRBV30	TRBJ1-2	once	NA	TGTGCCTGGAGTGTAACCCATGGCTATGGCCACACCTTC	CAWSVTHGYGHTF
TRBV7-2	TRBJ2-1	few	TRBD2	TGTGCCAGCAGCCGACGACTAGCGGGGGTCTACAATGAGCAGTTCTTC	CASSRRLAGVYNEQFF
TRBV4-2	TRBJ2-1	NA	NA	TGTGCCAGCAGCCAAGGTGGACAACCTTACAATGAGCAGTTCTTC	CASSQGGQPYNEQFF
TRBV9	TRBJ2-5	few	NA	TGTGCCAGCAGCGTAGGTACGGGGAGATCAAGATGGACCCAGTACTTC	CASSVGTGRSRWTQYF
TRBV4-2	TRBJ2-5	few	NA	TGTGCCAGCAGCCAAGCCCCGGCAGGGACCCAAGAGACCCAGTACTTC	CASSQAPAGTQETQYF
TRBV28	TRBJ1-4	NA	NA	TGTGCCAGCAGTTTATCTTTGGGTACTAATGAAAAACTGTTTTTT	CASSLSLGTNEKLFF
TRBV6-2/TRBV6-3	TRBJ1-1	few	NA	TGTGCCAGCACCAAAGGGAGACCCACTGAAGCTTTCTTT	CASTKGRPTEAFF
TRBV4-1	TRBJ1-2	NA	TRBD1	TGCGCCAGCAGGGACAGGGAGGATCGGGACTATGGCTACACCTTC	CASRDREDRDYGYTF
TRBV7-2	TRBJ2-4	few	NA	TGTGCCAGCAGCTCCCATAGGGAGCAGTACTTC	CASSSHREQYF
TRBV10-3	TRBJ2-7	NA	TRBD1	TGTGCCATCAGTGATCGGGACAGGGGTAGCTACGAGCAGTACTTC	CAISDRDRGSYEQYF
TRBV6-5	TRBJ2-7	NA	TRBD2	TGTGCCAGCAGTTACTCTTTCTTTCCCTCTAGCGGGATTTCCTACGAGCAGTACTTC	CASSYSFFPSSGISYEQYF
TRBV3-1	TRBJ2-7	few	NA	TGTGCCAGCAGCCAAGCTCTGGGGACTGATTACGAGCAGTACTTC	CASSQALGTDYEQYF
TRBV6-1	TRBJ2-7	NA	NA	TGTGCCAGCTTACCGGGACCCCGAGCGACCTCCTACCACGAGCAGTACTTC	CASLPGPRATSYHEQYF
TRBV4-2	TRBJ2-1	NA	NA	TGTGCCAGTAGCCAAGATACGGGGCGTGAGCAGTTCTTC	CASSQDTGREQFF
TRBV7-9	TRBJ2-3	once	NA	TGTGCCAGCAGCTTAACCCTGCGGGGAAGCACAGATACGCAGTATTTT	CASSLTLRGSTDTQYF
TRBV10-3	TRBJ2-7	NA	TRBD1	TGTGCCATCAGGGAGGGGGTCGGGACAGGGTTCTACGAGCAGTACTTC	CAIREGVGTGFYEQYF
TRBV7-7	TRBJ2-1	medium-sized	TRBD2	TGTGCTAGCAGCGATAGCGGGGGGGCCGATGAGCAGTTCTTC	CASSDSGGADEQFF
TRBV21-1	TRBJ1-5	NA	NA	TGTGCCAGCAGGAAGGGGGAAGGGGATCAGCCCCAGCATTTT	CASRKGEGDQPQHF
TRBV7-9	TRBJ2-1	NA	NA	TGTGCCAGCAGCCCAGGGGTTAGCTCCTACAATGAGCAGTTCTTC	CASSPGVSSYNEQFF
TRBV6-1	TRBJ2-3	NA	TRBD2	TGTGCCAGCAGAGAAATAGCGGGGCTTCTCGATACGCAGTATTTT	CASREIAGLLDTQYF
TRBV29-1	TRBJ2-7	NA	TRBD1	TGCAGCGTTGCTGTGACAGGGATCGAGCAGTACTTC	CSVAVTGIEQYF
TRBV20-1	TRBJ1-1	NA	TRBD1	TGCAGTTCGGATAAAACAGGGGACGTCTTCTACACTGAAGCTTTCTTT	CSSDKTGDVFYTEAFF
TRBV7-3	TRBJ2-1	NA	NA	TGTGCCAGCAGCTTAGGGGACCATGAGCAGTTCTTC	CASSLGDHEQFF
TRBV5-1	TRBJ2-1	NA	NA	TGCGCCAGCGGTCGGGATTTCAGGGGCGATGAGCAGTTCTTC	CASGRDFRGDEQFF
TRBV6-1	TRBJ1-4	NA	TRBD1	TGTGCCAGCAGCCCAGTGGGACAGGGGAGTGAAAAACTGTTTTTT	CASSPVGQGSEKLFF
TRBV4-2	TRBJ2-5	NA	NA	TGTGCCAGCAGCCCGTCCCTAGCCGGGGGAGAGACCCAGTACTTC	CASSPSLAGGETQYF